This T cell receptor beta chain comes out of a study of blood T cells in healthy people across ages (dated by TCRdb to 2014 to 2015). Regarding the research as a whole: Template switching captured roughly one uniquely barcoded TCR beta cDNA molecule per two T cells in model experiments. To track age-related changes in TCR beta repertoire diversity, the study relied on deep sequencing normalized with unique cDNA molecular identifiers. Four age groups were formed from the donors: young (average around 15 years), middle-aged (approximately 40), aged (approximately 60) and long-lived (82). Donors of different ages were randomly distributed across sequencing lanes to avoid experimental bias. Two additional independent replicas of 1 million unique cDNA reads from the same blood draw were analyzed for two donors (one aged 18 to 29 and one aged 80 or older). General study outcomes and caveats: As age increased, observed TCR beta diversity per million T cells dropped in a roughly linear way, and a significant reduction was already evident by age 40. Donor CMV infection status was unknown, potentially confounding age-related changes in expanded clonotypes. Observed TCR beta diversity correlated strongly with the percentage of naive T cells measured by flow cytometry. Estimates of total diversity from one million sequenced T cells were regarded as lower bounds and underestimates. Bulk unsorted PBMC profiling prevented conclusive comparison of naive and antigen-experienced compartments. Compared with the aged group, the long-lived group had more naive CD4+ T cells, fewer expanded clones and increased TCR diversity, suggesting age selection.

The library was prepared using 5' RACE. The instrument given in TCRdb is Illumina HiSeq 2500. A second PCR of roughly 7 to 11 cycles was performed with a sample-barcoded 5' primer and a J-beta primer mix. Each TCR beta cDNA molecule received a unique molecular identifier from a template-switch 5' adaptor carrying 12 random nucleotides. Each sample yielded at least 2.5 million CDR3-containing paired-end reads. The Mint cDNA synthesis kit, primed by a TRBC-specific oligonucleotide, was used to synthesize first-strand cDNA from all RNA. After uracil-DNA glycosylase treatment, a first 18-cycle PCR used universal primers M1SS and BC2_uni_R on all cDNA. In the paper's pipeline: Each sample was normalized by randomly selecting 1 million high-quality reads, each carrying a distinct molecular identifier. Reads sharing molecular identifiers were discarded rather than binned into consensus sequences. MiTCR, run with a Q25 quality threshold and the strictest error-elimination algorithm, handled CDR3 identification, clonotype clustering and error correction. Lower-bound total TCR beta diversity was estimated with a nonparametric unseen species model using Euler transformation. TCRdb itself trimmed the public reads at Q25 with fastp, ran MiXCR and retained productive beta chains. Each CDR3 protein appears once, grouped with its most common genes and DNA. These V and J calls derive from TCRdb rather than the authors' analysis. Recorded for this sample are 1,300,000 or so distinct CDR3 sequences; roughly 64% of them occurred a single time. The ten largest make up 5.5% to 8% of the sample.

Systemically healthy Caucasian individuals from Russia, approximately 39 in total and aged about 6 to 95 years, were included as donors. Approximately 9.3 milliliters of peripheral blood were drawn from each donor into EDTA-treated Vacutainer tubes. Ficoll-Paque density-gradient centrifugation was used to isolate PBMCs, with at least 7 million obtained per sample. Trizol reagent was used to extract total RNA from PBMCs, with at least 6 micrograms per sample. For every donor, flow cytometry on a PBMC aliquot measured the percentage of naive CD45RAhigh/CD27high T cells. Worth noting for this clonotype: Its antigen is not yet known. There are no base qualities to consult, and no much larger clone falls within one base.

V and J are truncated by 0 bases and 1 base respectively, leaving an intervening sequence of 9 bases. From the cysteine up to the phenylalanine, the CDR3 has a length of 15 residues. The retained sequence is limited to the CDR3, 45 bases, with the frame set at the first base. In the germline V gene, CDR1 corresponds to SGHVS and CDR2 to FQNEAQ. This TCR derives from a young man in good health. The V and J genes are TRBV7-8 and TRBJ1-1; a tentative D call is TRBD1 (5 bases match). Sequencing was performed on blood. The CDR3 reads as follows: CASSLAAGSNTEAFF. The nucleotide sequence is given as TGTGCCAGCAGCTTAGCGGCAGGGTCGAACACTGAAGCTTTCTTT. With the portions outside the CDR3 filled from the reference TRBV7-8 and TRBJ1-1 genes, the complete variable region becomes GAGVSQSPRYKVAKRGQDVALRCDPISGHVSLFWYQQALGQGPEFLTYFQNEAQLDKSGLPSDRFFAERPEGSVSTLKIQRTQQEDSAVYLCASSLAAGSNTEAFFGQGTRLTVV.